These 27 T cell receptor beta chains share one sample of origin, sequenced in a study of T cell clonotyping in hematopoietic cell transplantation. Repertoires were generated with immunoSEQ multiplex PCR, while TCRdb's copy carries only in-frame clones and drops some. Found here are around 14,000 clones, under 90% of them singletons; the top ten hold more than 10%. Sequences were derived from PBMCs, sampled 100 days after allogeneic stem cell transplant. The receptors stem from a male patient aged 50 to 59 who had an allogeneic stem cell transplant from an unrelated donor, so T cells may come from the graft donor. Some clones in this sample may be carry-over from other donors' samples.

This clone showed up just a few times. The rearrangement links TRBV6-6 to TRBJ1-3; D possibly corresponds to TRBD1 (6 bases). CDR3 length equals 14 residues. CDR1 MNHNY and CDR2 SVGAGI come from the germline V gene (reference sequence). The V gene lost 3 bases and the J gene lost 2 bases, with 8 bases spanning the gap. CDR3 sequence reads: CASSYEGAGNTIYF. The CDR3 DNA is TGTGCCAGCAGTTATGAGGGGGCTGGAAACACCATATATTTT.

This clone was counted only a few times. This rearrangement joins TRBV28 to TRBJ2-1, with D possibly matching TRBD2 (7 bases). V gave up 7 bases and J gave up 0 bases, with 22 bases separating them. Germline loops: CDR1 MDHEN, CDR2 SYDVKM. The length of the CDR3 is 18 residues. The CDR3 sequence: CASTRQAGALSSYNEQFF. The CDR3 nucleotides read TGTGCCAGCACCAGGCAGGCGGGGGCCTTAAGCTCCTACAATGAGCAGTTCTTC.

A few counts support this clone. DNA for the CDR3: TGTGCCATCAGTGAGAGACTAGACGACACCGGGGAGCTGTTTTTT. It codes for CAISERLDDTGELFF. This sequence joins TRBV10-3 and TRBJ2-2, with a possible D match to TRBD2 (6 bases). Trimming stripped 2 bases from V and 3 bases from J, with 10 bases between. The CDR3 is 15 amino acids. Germline V gene sequence: CDR1 ENHRY, CDR2 SYGVKD.

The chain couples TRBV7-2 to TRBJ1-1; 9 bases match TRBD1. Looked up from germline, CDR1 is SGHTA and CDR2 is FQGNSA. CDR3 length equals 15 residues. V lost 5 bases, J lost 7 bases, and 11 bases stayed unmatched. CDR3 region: CASSPDRGGGLEAFF. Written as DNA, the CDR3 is TGTGCCAGCAGCCCGGACAGGGGCGGGGGGCTTGAAGCTTTCTTT.

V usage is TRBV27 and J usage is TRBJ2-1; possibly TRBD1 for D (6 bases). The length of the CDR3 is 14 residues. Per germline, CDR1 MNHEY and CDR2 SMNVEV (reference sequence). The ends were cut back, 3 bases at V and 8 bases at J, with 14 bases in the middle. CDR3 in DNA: TGTGCCAGCAGTTTCCTCGGACAGCTCGATGAGCAGTTCTTC. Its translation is CASSFLGQLDEQFF.

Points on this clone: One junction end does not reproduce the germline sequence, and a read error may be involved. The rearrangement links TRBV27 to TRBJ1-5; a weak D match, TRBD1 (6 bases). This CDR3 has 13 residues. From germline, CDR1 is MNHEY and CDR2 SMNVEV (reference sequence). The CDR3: CASSGVGGGPRYF. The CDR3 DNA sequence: TGTGCCAGCAGTGGAGTTGGGGGGGGCCCCCGGTATTTT.

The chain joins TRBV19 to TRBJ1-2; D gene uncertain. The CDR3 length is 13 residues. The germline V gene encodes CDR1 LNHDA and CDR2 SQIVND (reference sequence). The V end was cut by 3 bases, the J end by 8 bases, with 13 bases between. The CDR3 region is CASSIADLGGYTF. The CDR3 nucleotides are TGTGCCAGTAGTATCGCGGACCTGGGGGGCTACACCTTC.

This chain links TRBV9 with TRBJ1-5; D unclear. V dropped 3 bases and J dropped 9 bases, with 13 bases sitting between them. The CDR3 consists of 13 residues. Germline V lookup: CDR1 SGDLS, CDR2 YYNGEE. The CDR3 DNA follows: TGTGCCAGCAGCGCCGCCCCAATTGGGCCCCAGCATTTT. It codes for CASSAAPIGPQHF.

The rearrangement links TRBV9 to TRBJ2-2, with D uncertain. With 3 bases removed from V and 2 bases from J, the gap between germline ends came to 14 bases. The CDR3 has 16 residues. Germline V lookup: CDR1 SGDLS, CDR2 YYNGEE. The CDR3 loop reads CASSASIKTNTGELFF. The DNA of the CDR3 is TGTGCCAGCAGCGCGTCCATAAAGACCAACACCGGGGAGCTGTTTTTT.

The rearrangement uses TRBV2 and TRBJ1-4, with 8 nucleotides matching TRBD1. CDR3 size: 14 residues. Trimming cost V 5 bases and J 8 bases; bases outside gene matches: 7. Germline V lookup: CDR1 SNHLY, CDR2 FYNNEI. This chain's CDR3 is CASSPQGVGEKLFF. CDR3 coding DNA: TGTGCCAGCAGTCCACAGGGGGTTGGAGAAAAACTGTTTTTT.

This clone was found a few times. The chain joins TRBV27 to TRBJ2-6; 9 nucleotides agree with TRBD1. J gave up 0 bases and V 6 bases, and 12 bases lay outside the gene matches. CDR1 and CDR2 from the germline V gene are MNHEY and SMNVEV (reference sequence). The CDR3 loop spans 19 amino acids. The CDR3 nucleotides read TGTGCCAGCAGCTTGACAGGGGGTTCAATTGGCTCTGGGGCCAACGTCCTGACTTTC. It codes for CASSLTGGSIGSGANVLTF.

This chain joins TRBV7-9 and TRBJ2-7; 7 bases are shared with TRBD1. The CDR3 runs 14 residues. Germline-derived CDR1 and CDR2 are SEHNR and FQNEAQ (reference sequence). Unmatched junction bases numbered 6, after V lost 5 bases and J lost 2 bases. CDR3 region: CASSRDSPAYEQYF. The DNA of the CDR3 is TGTGCCAGCAGCCGGGACAGTCCGGCCTACGAGCAGTACTTC.

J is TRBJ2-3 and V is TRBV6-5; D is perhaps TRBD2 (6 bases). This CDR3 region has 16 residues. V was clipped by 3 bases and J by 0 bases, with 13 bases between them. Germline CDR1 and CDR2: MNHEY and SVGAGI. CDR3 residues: CASSYTSQPSTDTQYF. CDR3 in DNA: TGTGCCAGCAGTTATACTAGCCAGCCTAGCACAGATACGCAGTATTTT.

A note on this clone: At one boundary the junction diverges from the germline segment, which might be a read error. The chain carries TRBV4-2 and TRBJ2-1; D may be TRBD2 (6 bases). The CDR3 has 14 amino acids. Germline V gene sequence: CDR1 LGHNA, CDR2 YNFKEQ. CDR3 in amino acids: CGSSQESRGNEQFF. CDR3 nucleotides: TGTGGCAGCAGCCAAGAGAGCCGGGGGAATGAGCAGTTCTTC.

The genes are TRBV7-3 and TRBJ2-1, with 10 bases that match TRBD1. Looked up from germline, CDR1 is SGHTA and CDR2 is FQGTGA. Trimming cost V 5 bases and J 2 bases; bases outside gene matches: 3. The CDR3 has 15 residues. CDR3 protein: CASSNGQGAYNEQFF. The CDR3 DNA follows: TGTGCCAGCAGCAACGGACAGGGGGCCTACAATGAGCAGTTCTTC.

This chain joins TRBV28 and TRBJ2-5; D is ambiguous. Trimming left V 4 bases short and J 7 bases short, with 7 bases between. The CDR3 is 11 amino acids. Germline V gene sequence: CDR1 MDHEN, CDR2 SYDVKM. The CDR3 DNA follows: TGTGCCAGCAGTTATTCAGGGACCCAGTACTTC. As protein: CASSYSGTQYF.

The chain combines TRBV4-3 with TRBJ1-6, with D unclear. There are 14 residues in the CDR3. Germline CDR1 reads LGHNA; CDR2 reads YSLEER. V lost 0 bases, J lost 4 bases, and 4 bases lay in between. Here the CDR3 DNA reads TGCGCCAGCAGCCAAGAATGGTATAATTCACCCCTCCACTTT. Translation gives CASSQEWYNSPLHF.

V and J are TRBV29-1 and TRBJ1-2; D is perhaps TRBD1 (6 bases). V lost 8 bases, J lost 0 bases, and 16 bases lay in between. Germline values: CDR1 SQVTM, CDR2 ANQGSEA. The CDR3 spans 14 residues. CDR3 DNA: TGCAGCACCAGGACAGCGCTGCCTAACTATGGCTACACCTTC. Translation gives CSTRTALPNYGYTF.

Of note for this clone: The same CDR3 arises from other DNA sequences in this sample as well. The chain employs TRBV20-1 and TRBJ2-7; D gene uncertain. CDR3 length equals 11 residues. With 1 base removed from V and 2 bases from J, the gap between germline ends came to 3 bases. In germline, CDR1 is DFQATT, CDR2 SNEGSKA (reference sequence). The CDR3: CSARGPYEQYF. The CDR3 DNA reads TGCAGTGCTAGAGGGCCCTACGAGCAGTACTTC.

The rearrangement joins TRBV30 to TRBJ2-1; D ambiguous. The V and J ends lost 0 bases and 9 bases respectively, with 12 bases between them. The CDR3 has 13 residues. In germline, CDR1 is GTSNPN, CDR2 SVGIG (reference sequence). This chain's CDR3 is CAWSVRVVSEQFF. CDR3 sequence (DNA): TGTGCCTGGAGTGTACGGGTTGTGAGTGAGCAGTTCTTC.

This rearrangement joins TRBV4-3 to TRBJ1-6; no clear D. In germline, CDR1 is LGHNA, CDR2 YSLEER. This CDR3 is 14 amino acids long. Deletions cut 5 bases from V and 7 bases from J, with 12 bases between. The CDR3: CASSRKDANSPLHF. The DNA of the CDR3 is TGCGCCAGCAGCAGGAAGGATGCCAATTCACCCCTCCACTTT.

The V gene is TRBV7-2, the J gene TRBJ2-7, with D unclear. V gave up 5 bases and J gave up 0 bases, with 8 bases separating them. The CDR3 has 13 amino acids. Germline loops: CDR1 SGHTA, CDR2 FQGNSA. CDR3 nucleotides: TGTGCCAGCAGCCGCTGGAGCTCCTACGAGCAGTACTTC. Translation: CASSRWSSYEQYF.

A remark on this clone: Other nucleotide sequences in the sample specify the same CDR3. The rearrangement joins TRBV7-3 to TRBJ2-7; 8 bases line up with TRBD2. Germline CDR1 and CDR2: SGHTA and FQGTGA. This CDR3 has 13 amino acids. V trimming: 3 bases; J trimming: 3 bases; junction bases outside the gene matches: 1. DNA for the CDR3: TGTGCCAGCAGCTTCGGGGGGGGCTACGAGCAGTACTTC. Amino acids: CASSFGGGYEQYF.

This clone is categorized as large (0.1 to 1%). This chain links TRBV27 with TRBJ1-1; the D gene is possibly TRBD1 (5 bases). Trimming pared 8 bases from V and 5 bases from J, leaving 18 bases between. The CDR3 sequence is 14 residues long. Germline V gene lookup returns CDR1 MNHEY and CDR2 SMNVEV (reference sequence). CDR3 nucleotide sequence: TGTGCCAGCTATGACAGATTAGATCGGACTGAAGCTTTCTTT. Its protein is CASYDRLDRTEAFF.

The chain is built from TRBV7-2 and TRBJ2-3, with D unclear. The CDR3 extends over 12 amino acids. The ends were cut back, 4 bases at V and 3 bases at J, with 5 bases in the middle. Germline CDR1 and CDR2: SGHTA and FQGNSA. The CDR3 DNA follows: TGTGCCAGCAGCTCGTCGACAGATACGCAGTATTTT. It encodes CASSSSTDTQYF.

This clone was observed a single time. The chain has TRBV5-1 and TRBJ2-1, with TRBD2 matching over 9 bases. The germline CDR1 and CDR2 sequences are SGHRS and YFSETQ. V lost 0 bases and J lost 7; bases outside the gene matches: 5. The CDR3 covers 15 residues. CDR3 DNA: TGCGCCAGCAGCTTGGCCGGGACTAGCTTAAATGAGCAGTTCTTC. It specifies CASSLAGTSLNEQFF.

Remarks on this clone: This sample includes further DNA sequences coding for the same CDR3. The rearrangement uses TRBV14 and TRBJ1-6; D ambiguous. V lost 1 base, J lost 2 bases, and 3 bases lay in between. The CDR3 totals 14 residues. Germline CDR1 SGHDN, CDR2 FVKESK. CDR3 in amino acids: CASSQATYNSPLHF. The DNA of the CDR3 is TGTGCCAGCAGCCAAGCGACCTATAATTCACCCCTCCACTTT.